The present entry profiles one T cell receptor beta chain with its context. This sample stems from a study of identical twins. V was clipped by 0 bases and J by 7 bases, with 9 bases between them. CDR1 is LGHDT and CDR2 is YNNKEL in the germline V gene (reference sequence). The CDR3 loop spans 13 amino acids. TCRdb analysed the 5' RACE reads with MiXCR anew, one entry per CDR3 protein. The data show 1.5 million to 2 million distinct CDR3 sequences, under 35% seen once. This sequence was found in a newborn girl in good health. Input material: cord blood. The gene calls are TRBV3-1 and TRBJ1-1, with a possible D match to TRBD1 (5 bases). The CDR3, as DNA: TGTGCCAGCAGCCAAGAAGGGGCCTTTGAAGCTTTCTTT. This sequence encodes CASSQEGAFEAFF.